Here is one T cell receptor (beta chain) with its context. It lacks a known antigen. The sample belongs to a study of T cells expressing NK-cell markers (dated by TCRdb to 2019 to 2021). Broadly, across the study: Fewer than ten donors provided sorted CD3+CD56+NKG2C+, CD3+CD56+NKG2C- and CD3+CD56-NKG2C+ T-cell subsets, whose TCR beta-chain repertoires were profiled. Seven of the eight sequenced donors were HCMV-seropositive and one was HCMV-seronegative. The study sequenced eight donors, all healthy volunteers chosen at random: three men and five women. Libraries were sequenced as 2 x 150 bp reads on Illumina HiSeq 2000/2500, MiSeq or NextSeq. The full study reports these points: Those dominant clonotypes were again the most abundant among CD3+CD56-NKG2C+ cells in a handful of donors, at roughly 25-65%. For about 6 donors, the dominant CD3+CD56+NKG2C+ clonotypes were among the top 10 CD8+ clonotypes and accounted for about 1.0-8% of CD8+ T cells. Whether the expanded NKG2C-expressing T cell clones were specific for HCMV antigens was left unclear.

This sample was sequenced with an Illumina HiSeq 2000. The TCR beta cDNA libraries were made using 5'RACE template switching, a step that added both a universal primer site and unique molecular identifiers. cDNA synthesis was primed from the TCR beta constant segment, followed by two successive PCR amplification steps. Under the source paper's analysis protocol: MIGEC handled demultiplexing of the reads and grouping by UMI, while MiTCR was used to assemble and quantify clonotypes. To remove erroneous sequences, TCR cDNA sequences were retained only when supported by two or more reads. The tcR package was used for downstream repertoire analysis, with clonotypes matched between fractions based on CDR3 nucleotide sequence plus V segment. Antigen specificity was annotated against VDJdb with VDJmatch, allowing one amino acid substitution in CDR3. After the reads were reprocessed by TCRdb, one entry was made per CDR3 protein sequence, with no DNA. TCRdb, not the authors, supplied the V and J calls. This sample's table has entries for almost 450,000 distinct CDR3 sequences. In total, the top ten clones hold under 7.5% of the sample.

From the germline V gene (reference sequence), CDR1 is MNHNY and CDR2 is SVGAGI. The CDR3 contains 13 residues, cysteine and phenylalanine counted. The nucleotide record is missing. HCMV serostatus was determined by detecting HCMV-specific IgG in serum with a commercial ELISA kit. Ficoll density gradient centrifugation was used to isolate peripheral blood mononuclear cells from blood. The receptor was derived from a woman aged 18 to 75 in good health. The sequencing input was blood T cells: a sorted CD56 or NKG2C T cell subset, CD4+ or CD8+ T cells, or bulk PBMC T cells (not recorded which). This chain is built from TRBV6-6 and TRBJ2-1; TCRdb's D call of TRBD1 is untestable without DNA. The CDR3 sequence is CASSGTGGHEQFF.